The 6 T cell receptor beta chains reported below all come from one sample, sequenced in a study of blood T cell repertoires in COVID-19. Libraries were prepared by immunoSEQ multiplex PCR; TCRdb keeps only in-frame clonotypes and omits some of them. The sample shows 140,000 to 150,000 clones, around 89% of them seen only once. The sequencing sample was made of peripheral blood. The origin of the receptors is a man aged 60 to 69 with active or convalescent COVID-19.

A word on this clone: In this CDR3 the conserved last residue, phenylalanine or tryptophan, is missing, so a read error is likely. Because the CDR3's place on the DNA is in doubt, the DNA is left out and the CDR3 is given as listed by TCRdb. The rearrangement uses TRBV20-1 and TRBJ1-1; the table names TRBD1, a call not compared with the DNA. Inclusive of both ends, the CDR3 amounts to 11 amino acids. CDR1 is DFQATT and CDR2 is SNEGSKA in the germline V gene (reference sequence). The CDR3 sequence: CSARDDSLGVL.

V usage is TRBV27 and J usage is TRBJ2-1, with 16 bases that match TRBD2. Trimming cost V 8 bases and J 12 bases; bases outside gene matches: 7. Germline V gene sequence: CDR1 MNHEY, CDR2 SMNVEV (reference sequence). The CDR3 runs to 14 residues. In DNA form, the CDR3 reads TGTGCCAGCCGAGGGACTAGCGGGAGGGCTCGGCAGTTCTTC. Encoded protein: CASRGTSGRARQFF.

The J gene is TRBJ2-2, the V gene TRBV24-1; 10 bases are a match to TRBD1. The V segment lost 5 bases and the J segment 6 bases; nucleotides outside the gene matches: 14. Germline V lookup: CDR1 KGHDR, CDR2 SFDVKD. The length of the CDR3 is 18 residues. For the CDR3, the DNA is TGTGCCACCAGTGCCATGGGGACGGGACAGGGGAAACCCGGGGAGCTGTTTTTT. Protein: CATSAMGTGQGKPGELFF.

This clone was detected many times. In DNA form, the CDR3 reads TGTGCCAGCAGTTACTCGACGACAGGATCTGGCTACACCTTC. It encodes CASSYSTTGSGYTF. This chain joins TRBV6-5 and TRBJ1-2; weak D call: TRBD1 (6 bases). Trimming pared 0 bases from V and 7 bases from J, leaving 12 bases between. Germline values: CDR1 MNHEY, CDR2 SVGAGI. The CDR3 contains 14 residues.

V is TRBV6-5 and J is TRBJ1-5, with a weak D call TRBD1 (5 bases). The CDR3 runs to 13 residues. Trimming cost V 2 bases and J 7 bases, with 9 bases left between them. CDR1 and CDR2 (germline): MNHEY, SVGAGI. The CDR3 DNA reads as TGTGCCAGCAGTTACGGGGCGAGGCAGCCCCAGCATTTT. Residues: CASSYGARQPQHF.

The chain has TRBV7-9 and TRBJ2-6, with 8 bases fitting TRBD1. This CDR3 spans 19 amino acids. Trimming took 5 bases from V and 4 from J; bases not matched to a gene: 16. Germline V gene lookup returns CDR1 SEHNR and CDR2 FQNEAQ (reference sequence). The CDR3 region is CASSRFEDRALKGANVLTF. CDR3 DNA: TGTGCCAGCAGCCGATTTGAGGACAGGGCCCTGAAGGGGGCCAACGTCCTGACTTTC.